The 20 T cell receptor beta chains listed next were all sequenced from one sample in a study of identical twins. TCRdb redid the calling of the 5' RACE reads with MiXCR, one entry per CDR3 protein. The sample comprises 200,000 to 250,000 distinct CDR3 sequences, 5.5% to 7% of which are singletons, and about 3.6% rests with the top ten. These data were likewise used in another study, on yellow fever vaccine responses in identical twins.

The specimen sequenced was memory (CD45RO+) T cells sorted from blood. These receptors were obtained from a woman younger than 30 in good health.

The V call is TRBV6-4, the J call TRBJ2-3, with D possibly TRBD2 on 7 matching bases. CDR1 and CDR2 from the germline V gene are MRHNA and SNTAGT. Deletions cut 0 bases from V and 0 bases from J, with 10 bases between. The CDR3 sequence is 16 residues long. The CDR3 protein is CASSDSGGGSTDTQYF. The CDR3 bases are TGTGCCAGCAGTGACTCTGGCGGGGGCAGCACAGATACGCAGTATTTT.

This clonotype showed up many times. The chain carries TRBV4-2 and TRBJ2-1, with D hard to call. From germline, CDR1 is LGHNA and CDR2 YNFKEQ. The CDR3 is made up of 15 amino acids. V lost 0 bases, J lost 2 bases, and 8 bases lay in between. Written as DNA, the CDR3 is TGTGCCAGCAGCCAAGATATCTTCCCCTACAATGAGCAGTTCTTC. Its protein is CASSQDIFPYNEQFF.

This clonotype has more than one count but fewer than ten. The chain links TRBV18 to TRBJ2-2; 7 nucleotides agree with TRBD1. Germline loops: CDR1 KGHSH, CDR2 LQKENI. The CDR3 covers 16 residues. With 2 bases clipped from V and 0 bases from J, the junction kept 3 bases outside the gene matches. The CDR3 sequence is CASSPITGANTGELFF. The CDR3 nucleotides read TGTGCCAGCTCACCAATAACAGGGGCGAACACCGGGGAGCTGTTTTTT. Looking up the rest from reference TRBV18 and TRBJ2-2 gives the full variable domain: NAGVMQNPRHLVRRRGQEARLRCSPMKGHSHVYWYRQLPEEGLKFMVYLQKENIIDESGMPKERFSAEFPKEGPSILRIQQVVRGDSAAYFCASSPITGANTGELFFGEGSRLTVL.

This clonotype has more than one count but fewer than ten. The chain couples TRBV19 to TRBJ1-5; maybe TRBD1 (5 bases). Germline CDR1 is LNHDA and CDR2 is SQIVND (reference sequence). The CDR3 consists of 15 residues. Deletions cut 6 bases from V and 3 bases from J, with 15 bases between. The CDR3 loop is CASRGAGPNNQPQHF. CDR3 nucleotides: TGTGCCAGTAGAGGGGCAGGGCCAAACAATCAGCCCCAGCATTTT.

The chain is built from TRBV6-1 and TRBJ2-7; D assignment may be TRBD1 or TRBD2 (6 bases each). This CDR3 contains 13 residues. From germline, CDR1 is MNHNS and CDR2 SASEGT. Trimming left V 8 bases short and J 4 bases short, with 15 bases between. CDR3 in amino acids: CASSSGARYEQYV. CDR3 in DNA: TGTGCCAGCTCGTCGGGGGCTCGGTACGAGCAGTACGTC.

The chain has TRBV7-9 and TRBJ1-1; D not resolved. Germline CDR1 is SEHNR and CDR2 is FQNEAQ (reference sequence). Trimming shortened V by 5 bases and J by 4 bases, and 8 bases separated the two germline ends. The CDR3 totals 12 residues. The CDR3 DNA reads TGTGCCAGCAGCCTGCAACCCACTGAAGCTTTCTTT. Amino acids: CASSLQPTEAFF.

The chain's CDR3 is CASPPEPTTDTQYF. The CDR3 DNA is TGTGCCAGCCCTCCGGAACCCACCACAGATACGCAGTATTTT. The chain employs TRBV12-3 or TRBV12-4 and TRBJ2-3; D unresolved. V was trimmed by 8 bases and J by 2 bases, leaving 14 bases between them. The CDR3 covers 14 residues.

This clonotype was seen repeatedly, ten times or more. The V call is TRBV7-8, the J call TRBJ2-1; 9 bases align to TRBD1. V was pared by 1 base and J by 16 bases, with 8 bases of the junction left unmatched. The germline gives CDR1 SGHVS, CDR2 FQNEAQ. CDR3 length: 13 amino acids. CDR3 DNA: TGTGCCAGCAGCTTAGGAATGGACAGGGGTTACTTCTTC. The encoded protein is CASSLGMDRGYFF.

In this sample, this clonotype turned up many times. The CDR3 here is CSSGLADYNEQFF. CDR3 in DNA: TGCAGTTCGGGACTAGCGGATTACAATGAGCAGTTCTTC. The chain has TRBV20-1 and TRBJ2-1; 11 nucleotides agree with TRBD2. CDR1 is DFQATT, CDR2 SNEGSKA, per germline (reference sequence). With 8 bases clipped from V and 4 bases from J, the junction kept 4 bases outside the gene matches. This CDR3 comprises 13 residues.

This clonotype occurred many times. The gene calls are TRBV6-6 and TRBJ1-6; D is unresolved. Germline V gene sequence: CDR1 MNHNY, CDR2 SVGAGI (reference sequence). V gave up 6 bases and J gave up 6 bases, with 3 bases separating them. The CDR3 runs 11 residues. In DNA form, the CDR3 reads TGTGCCAGCAGCTCTAATTCACCCCTCCACTTT. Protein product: CASSSNSPLHF.

The CDR3 DNA reads TGTGCCAGCAGCCTTCCCGACAGGAACACCGGGGAGCTGTTTTTT. Translated: CASSLPDRNTGELFF. This chain links TRBV7-2 with TRBJ2-2, with D possibly TRBD1 on 5 matching bases. The CDR3 loop spans 15 amino acids. Trimming shortened V by 5 bases and J by 1 base, and 11 bases separated the two germline ends. CDR1 is SGHTA and CDR2 is FQGNSA in the germline V gene.

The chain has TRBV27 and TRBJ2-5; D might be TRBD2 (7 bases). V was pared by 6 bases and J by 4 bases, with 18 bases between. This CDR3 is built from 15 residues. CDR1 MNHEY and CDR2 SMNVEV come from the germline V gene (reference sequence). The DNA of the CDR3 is TGTGCCAGCAGCACGGGGGGCGGGGTGGGAGAGACCCAGTACTTC. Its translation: CASSTGGGVGETQYF.

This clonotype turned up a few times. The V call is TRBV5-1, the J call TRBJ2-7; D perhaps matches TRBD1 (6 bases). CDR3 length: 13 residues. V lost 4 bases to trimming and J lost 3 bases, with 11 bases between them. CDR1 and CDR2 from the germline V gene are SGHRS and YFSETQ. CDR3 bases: TGCGCCAGCAGCCCCGGGACACTCTACGAGCAGTACTTC. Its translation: CASSPGTLYEQYF.

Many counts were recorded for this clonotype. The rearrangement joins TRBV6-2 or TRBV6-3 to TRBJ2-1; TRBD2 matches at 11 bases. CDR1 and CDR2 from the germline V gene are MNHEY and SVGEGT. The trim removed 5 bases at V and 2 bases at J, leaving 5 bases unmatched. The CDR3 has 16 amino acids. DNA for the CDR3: TGTGCCAGCAGTCCAGGGACTAGCGGAGCCTACAATGAGCAGTTCTTC. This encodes CASSPGTSGAYNEQFF.

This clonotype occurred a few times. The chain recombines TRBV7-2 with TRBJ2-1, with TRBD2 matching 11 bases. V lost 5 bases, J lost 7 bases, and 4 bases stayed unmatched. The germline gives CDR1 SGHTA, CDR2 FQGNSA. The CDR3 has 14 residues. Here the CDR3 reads CASSPTSGRNEQFF. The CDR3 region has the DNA TGTGCCAGCAGCCCAACTAGCGGGAGAAATGAGCAGTTCTTC.

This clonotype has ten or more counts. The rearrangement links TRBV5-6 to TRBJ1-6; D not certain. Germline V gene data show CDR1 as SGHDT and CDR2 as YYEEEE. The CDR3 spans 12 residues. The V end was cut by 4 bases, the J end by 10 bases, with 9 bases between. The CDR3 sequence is CASSPGGSPLHF. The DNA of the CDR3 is TGTGCCAGCAGCCCGGGAGGCTCACCCCTCCACTTT.

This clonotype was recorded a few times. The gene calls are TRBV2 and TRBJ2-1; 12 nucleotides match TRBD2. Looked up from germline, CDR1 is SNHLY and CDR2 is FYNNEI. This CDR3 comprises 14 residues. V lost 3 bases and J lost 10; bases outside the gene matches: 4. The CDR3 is CASSEASGGGEQFF. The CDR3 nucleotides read TGTGCCAGCAGTGAGGCTAGCGGGGGGGGCGAGCAGTTCTTC.

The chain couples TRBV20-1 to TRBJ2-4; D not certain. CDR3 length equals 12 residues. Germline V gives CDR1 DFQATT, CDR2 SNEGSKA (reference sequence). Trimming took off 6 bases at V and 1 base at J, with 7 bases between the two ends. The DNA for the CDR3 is TGCAGTGCCACAGTTGCCAAAAACATTCAGTACTTC. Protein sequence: CSATVAKNIQYF.

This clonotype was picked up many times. The CDR3 loop is CAISDADTEAFF. The CDR3, as DNA: TGTGCCATCAGTGATGCAGACACTGAAGCTTTCTTT. J is TRBJ1-1 and V is TRBV10-3; no definite D call. This CDR3 has 12 residues. Germline V lookup: CDR1 ENHRY, CDR2 SYGVKD. Deletions cut 3 bases from V and 3 bases from J, with 5 bases between.

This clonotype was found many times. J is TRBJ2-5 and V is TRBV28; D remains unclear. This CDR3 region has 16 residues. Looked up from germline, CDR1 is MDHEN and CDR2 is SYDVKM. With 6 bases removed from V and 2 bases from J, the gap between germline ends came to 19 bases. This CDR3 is CASSPMAAAWQETQYF. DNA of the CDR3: TGTGCCAGCAGCCCGATGGCCGCCGCGTGGCAAGAGACCCAGTACTTC.